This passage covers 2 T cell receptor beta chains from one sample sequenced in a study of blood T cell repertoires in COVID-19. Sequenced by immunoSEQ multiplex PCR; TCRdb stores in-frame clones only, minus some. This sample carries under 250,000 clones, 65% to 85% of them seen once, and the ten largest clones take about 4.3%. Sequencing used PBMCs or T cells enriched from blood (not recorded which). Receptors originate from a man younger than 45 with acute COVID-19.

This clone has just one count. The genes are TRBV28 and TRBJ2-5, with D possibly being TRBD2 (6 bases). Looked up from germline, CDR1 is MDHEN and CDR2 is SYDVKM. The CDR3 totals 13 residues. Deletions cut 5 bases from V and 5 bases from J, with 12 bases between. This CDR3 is CASSSGGEETQYF. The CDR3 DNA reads TGTGCCAGCAGTAGCGGAGGGGAGGAGACCCAGTACTTC.

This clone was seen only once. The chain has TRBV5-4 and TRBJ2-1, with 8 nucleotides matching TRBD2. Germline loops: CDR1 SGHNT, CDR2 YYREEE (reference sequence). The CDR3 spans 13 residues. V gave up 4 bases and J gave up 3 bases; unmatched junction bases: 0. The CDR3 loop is CASSGTSYNEQFF. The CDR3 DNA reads TGTGCCAGCAGCGGGACTAGCTACAATGAGCAGTTCTTC.